One sample yielded the 13 T cell receptor beta chains listed below, sequenced in a study of CD8+CD57+ T cells in acquired aplastic anemia. TCR beta VDJ and CDR3 were profiled, and genomic DNA was the template. TCRdb called the reads again in MiXCR, with one record for every CDR3 protein. The top ten clones hold roughly 3.1% of a sample with 150,000 to 200,000 distinct CDR3 sequences, 40% to 50% of them seen once. Only patients with CD8+CD57+ cell expansion on flow cytometry were chosen for sequencing. The sequenced sample was sorted CD4+, CD8+, or CD8+CD57+ T cells (not recorded which) from PBMCs. All receptors derive from a human donor with aplastic anemia.

There are many counts of this clonotype. This chain joins TRBV5-5 and TRBJ1-5, with D tentatively TRBD1 (5 bases). The germline V and J ends were trimmed by 2 bases and 7 bases, with 16 bases remaining between them. Germline V gives CDR1 SGHKS, CDR2 YYEKEE (reference sequence). The CDR3 has 15 residues. CDR3 sequence: CASSFGWGESQPQHF. The CDR3 coding sequence is TGTGCCAGCAGCTTTGGGTGGGGGGAATCACAGCCCCAGCATTTT.

Remarks on this clonotype: This may be a read error, as it is one base from a much larger clone. The rearrangement joins TRBV6-1 to TRBJ1-1; D is unclear. In germline, CDR1 is MNHNS, CDR2 SASEGT. The CDR3 spans 12 residues. Trimming took 3 bases from V and 9 from J, leaving 11 bases between them. CDR3 amino acids: CASSDSGLKAFF. In DNA form, the CDR3 reads TGTGCCAGCAGTGACAGTGGGCTCAAAGCTTTCTTT.

This clonotype has just one count. Given a much more abundant clone one base away, this may be a read error. This CDR3 reads CTSSQSGPNNYGYTF. The CDR3 DNA is TGTACCAGCAGTCAATCGGGACCGAATAACTATGGCTACACCTTC. The J gene is TRBJ1-2, the V gene TRBV12-3 or TRBV12-4; D possibly corresponds to TRBD1 (5 bases). There are 15 residues in the CDR3.

This clonotype was detected many times. The rearrangement links TRBV5-4 to TRBJ2-7; 8 positions match TRBD1. The junction had 9 bases not matched to a gene; V was cut back by 6 bases and J by 7 bases. Germline CDR1 reads SGHNT; CDR2 reads YYREEE (reference sequence). CDR3 length equals 13 residues. The CDR3 protein is CASIGQGAREQYF. The CDR3 DNA reads as TGTGCCAGCATCGGACAGGGAGCTCGGGAGCAGTACTTC.

This clonotype has a count of ten or more. V is TRBV19 and J is TRBJ2-1; possible D gene TRBD2, 5 bases. The V end lost 5 bases, the J end lost 5 bases, and 16 bases lay between the germline ends. The length of the CDR3 is 15 residues. Germline V CDR1 and CDR2: LNHDA, SQIVND (reference sequence). CDR3 bases: TGTGCCAGTAGTCTTGGACTCATAGTTAACAATGAGCAGTTCTTC. Its protein is CASSLGLIVNNEQFF.

The chain joins TRBV4-3 to TRBJ1-4, with D uncertain. V was trimmed by 6 bases and J by 7 bases, leaving 12 bases between them. The CDR3 length is 13 residues. Per germline, CDR1 LGHNA and CDR2 YSLEER. The CDR3 loop reads CASSEIRREKLFF. The CDR3 DNA follows: TGCGCCAGCAGTGAAATCCGTCGTGAAAAACTGTTTTTT.

The V call is TRBV20-1, the J call TRBJ1-6, with D perhaps TRBD1 (6 bases). CDR3 length equals 14 residues. Germline CDR1 reads DFQATT; CDR2 reads SNEGSKA (reference sequence). Trimming took off 4 bases at V and 8 bases at J, with 15 bases between the two ends. In DNA, the CDR3 is TGCAGTGCTAAAACAGGGCCGGGGGATTCACCCCTCCACTTT. Amino acid sequence: CSAKTGPGDSPLHF.

As regards this clonotype: The germline gene is not matched at one end of the junction; a read error may be the cause. This sequence joins TRBV29-1 and TRBJ2-7; possible D gene TRBD2, 6 bases. The CDR3 consists of 11 residues. Germline V gene sequence: CDR1 SQVTM, CDR2 ANQGSEA. In DNA form, the CDR3 reads TGCAGCGTCGAAGGTCGGGGGTCGTACCACTTC. Residues: CSVEGRGSYHF.

This clonotype appeared many times. The V call is TRBV6-1, the J call TRBJ1-2; D gene unclear. The V gene lost 6 bases and the J gene lost 5 bases, with 13 bases spanning the gap. The germline V gene encodes CDR1 MNHNS and CDR2 SASEGT. The CDR3 totals 13 residues. CDR3 bases: TGTGCCAGCAGGCTCCGGACCGGGTATGGCTACACCTTC. Protein product: CASRLRTGYGYTF.

This clonotype came up once. The V gene is TRBV20-1, the J gene TRBJ1-2, with TRBD1 matching over 8 bases. J lost 8 bases, V lost 4 bases, and 9 bases had no gene match. The length of the CDR3 is 13 residues. Per germline, CDR1 DFQATT and CDR2 SNEGSKA (reference sequence). The CDR3 spells CSAKRGWTGGYTF. The CDR3 DNA is TGCAGTGCTAAAAGGGGTTGGACAGGGGGCTACACCTTC.

The chain carries TRBV14 and TRBJ1-1, with D unresolved. This CDR3 is 13 amino acids long. From germline, CDR1 is SGHDN and CDR2 FVKESK. V lost 5 bases, J lost 8 bases, and 15 bases lay in between. The CDR3 bases are TGTGCCAGCAGCGACGTTGAGACAACGGAAGCTTTCTTT. Its protein is CASSDVETTEAFF. The full variable domain, completed using reference TRBV14 and TRBJ1-1, is EAGVTQFPSHSVIEKGQTVTLRCDPISGHDNLYWYRRVMGKEIKFLLHFVKESKQDESGMPNNRFLAERTGGTYSTLKVQPAELEDSGVYFCASSDVETTEAFFGQGTRLTVV.

This clonotype has only a few counts. The CDR3 DNA reads TGTGCCAACCGCCGGGACATCGGAAACACCATATATTTT. This sequence encodes CANRRDIGNTIYF. The V and J genes are TRBV2 and TRBJ1-3; D is perhaps TRBD1 (6 bases). Per the germline V gene, CDR1 is SNHLY and CDR2 is FYNNEI. V shed 10 bases and J shed 4 bases, with 14 bases lying between them. The length of the CDR3 is 13 residues.

The chain uses TRBV28 and TRBJ1-3; no firm D call. The V gene's germline CDR1 is MDHEN and CDR2 SYDVKM. Trimming left V 7 bases short and J 0 bases short, with 7 bases between. The CDR3 runs 13 residues. The CDR3, as DNA: TGTGCCAGCACCAGCCTCTCTGGAAACACCATATATTTT. Protein: CASTSLSGNTIYF.